Listed here are 8 T cell receptor beta chains from one sample, sequenced in a study of cytomegalovirus exposure and HLA in healthy donors. TCRdb keeps only in-frame clones here, not all; method: immunoSEQ multiplex PCR. The sample lists roughly 56,000 clones, roughly 93% seen once, with more than 1.5% in the top ten. The sequenced sample consisted of PBMCs. Source of these receptors: a woman between 18 and 29 years old in good health and CMV-seropositive.

This sequence joins TRBV4-3 and TRBJ1-1, with 7 positions matching TRBD1. Germline CDR1 LGHNA, CDR2 YSLEER. V shed 4 bases, J shed 1 base, and the junction held 6 bases outside the gene matches. The CDR3 runs 15 residues. The CDR3 loop reads CASSPPGQTNTEAFF. CDR3 coding DNA: TGCGCCAGCAGCCCTCCGGGACAGACGAACACTGAAGCTTTCTTT.

V gene TRBV6-4 combines with J gene TRBJ2-3; 11 nucleotides line up with TRBD2. The germline V gene encodes CDR1 MRHNA and CDR2 SNTAGT. The CDR3 is 16 residues long. V trimming: 0 bases; J trimming: 3 bases; junction bases outside the gene matches: 2. CDR3 region: CASSDSLAGGTDTQYF. For the CDR3, the DNA is TGTGCCAGCAGTGACTCCCTAGCGGGGGGTACAGATACGCAGTATTTT.

V is TRBV9 and J is TRBJ2-7; D uncertain. CDR3 size: 12 residues. CDR1 SGDLS and CDR2 YYNGEE come from the germline V gene. V lost 3 bases and J 6 bases, leaving 10 bases between the germline ends. CDR3 loop: CASSGVRGEQYF. DNA of the CDR3: TGTGCCAGCAGCGGAGTACGTGGCGAGCAGTACTTC.

The rearrangement links TRBV15 to TRBJ2-1; tentatively, D is TRBD1 (5 bases). Per germline, CDR1 LNHNV and CDR2 YYDKDF (reference sequence). V shed 0 bases and J shed 2 bases, with 8 bases lying between them. The CDR3 length is 15 residues. The CDR3 coding sequence is TGTGCCACCAGCAGAGAGCAGGGTACCTACAATGAGCAGTTCTTC. This gives the protein CATSREQGTYNEQFF. The full variable domain, rest sourced from reference TRBV15 and TRBJ2-1, is DAMVIQNPRYQVTQFGKPVTLSCSQTLNHNVMYWYQQKSSQAPKLLFHYYDKDFNNEADTPDNFQSRRPNTSFCFLDIRSPGLGDTAMYLCATSREQGTYNEQFFGPGTRLTVL.

A few counts support this clone. The rearrangement links TRBV6-1 to TRBJ2-4; the D gene is possibly TRBD2 (5 bases). This CDR3 has 15 amino acids. Germline V lookup: CDR1 MNHNS, CDR2 SASEGT. Trimming shortened V by 1 base and J by 1 base, and 8 bases separated the two germline ends. In DNA form, the CDR3 reads TGTGCCAGCAGTGAAGGAGAGGGTGCCAAAAACATTCAGTACTTC. It encodes CASSEGEGAKNIQYF.

This chain uses TRBV4-2 with TRBJ1-1; a weak D match, TRBD1 (5 bases). The germline V gene has CDR1 LGHNA and CDR2 YNFKEQ. Trimming removed 0 bases at V and 1 base at J, with 15 bases between. The length of the CDR3 is 17 residues. This CDR3 reads CASSQDVTGTWNTEAFF. DNA of the CDR3: TGTGCCAGCAGCCAAGATGTGACCGGGACTTGGAACACTGAAGCTTTCTTT.

The chain combines TRBV2 with TRBJ2-5; 8 bases are shared with TRBD2. The CDR3 is 15 residues long. Germline CDR1 SNHLY, CDR2 FYNNEI. V shed 1 base, J shed 2 bases, and the junction held 3 bases outside the gene matches. CDR3 coding DNA: TGTGCCAGCAGTGAAGGACTAGCGAGACAAGAGACCCAGTACTTC. Amino acid sequence: CASSEGLARQETQYF.

This sequence joins TRBV10-2 and TRBJ2-5; TRBD1 aligns across 10 bases. Germline V gives CDR1 WSHSY, CDR2 SAAADI. Trimming removed 2 bases from V and 6 bases from J; junction bases left unmatched: 6. The CDR3 length is 15 residues. The CDR3 sequence: CASSEKGQGRQTQYF. The CDR3, as DNA: TGCGCCAGCAGTGAGAAGGGACAGGGGAGACAGACCCAGTACTTC.